The clone carrying this T cell receptor (beta chain) turned up a few times. This sample is part of a study of T cell changes during pregnancy in multiple sclerosis. CDR1 is SGHTA, CDR2 FQGTGA, per germline. The CDR3 totals 13 residues. V lost 3 bases, J lost 0 bases, and 5 bases lay in between. TCRdb keeps only in-frame clones here, not all; method: immunoSEQ multiplex PCR. The sample yields 50,000 to 65,000 clones, more than 85% seen once. V gene TRBV7-3 combines with J gene TRBJ1-1; D is uncertain. The sample in question was CD4+ T cells from peripheral blood mononuclear cells, obtained in the third trimester of pregnancy. This receptor was taken from a female donor with multiple sclerosis, enrolled in a pregnancy study. For the CDR3, the DNA is TGTGCCAGCAGCTTCTACCTGAACACTGAAGCTTTCTTT. Translation: CASSFYLNTEAFF.